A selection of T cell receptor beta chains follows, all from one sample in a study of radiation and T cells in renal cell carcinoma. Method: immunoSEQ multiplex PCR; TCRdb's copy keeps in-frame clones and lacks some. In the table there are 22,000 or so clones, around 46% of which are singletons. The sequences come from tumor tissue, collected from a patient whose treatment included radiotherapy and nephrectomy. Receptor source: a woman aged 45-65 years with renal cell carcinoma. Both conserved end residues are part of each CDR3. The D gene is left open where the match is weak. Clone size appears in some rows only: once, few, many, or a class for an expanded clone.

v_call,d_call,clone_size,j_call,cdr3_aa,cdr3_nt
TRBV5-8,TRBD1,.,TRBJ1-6,CASSRGQDNSPLHF,TGTGCCAGCAGCCGGGGACAGGATAATTCACCCCTCCACTTT
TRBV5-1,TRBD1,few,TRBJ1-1,CASSSRTGENTEAFF,TGCGCCAGCAGTTCCCGGACAGGGGAGAACACTGAAGCTTTCTTT
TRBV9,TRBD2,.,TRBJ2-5,CASSVGPGLAGQETQYF,TGTGCCAGCAGCGTAGGTCCGGGACTAGCGGGTCAAGAGACCCAGTACTTC
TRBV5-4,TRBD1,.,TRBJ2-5,CASSLPTGQETQYF,TGTGCCAGCAGCTTACCGACAGGGCAAGAGACCCAGTACTTC
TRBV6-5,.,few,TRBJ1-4,CASRRGGGTNEKLFF,TGTGCCAGCCGCCGCGGGGGAGGAACTAATGAAAAACTGTTTTTT
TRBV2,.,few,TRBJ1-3,CASSRSSGSGNTIYF,TGTGCCAGCAGTCGTAGTTCAGGCTCTGGAAACACCATATATTTT
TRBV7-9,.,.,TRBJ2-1,CASSLEGFPEQFF,TGTGCCAGCAGCTTAGAGGGGTTTCCTGAGCAGTTCTTC
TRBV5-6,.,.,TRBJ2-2,CASSPVGISSGELFF,TGTGCCAGCAGCCCGGTAGGGATTTCGTCCGGGGAGCTGTTTTTT
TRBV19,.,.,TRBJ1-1,CASTKNGRVNTEAFF,TGTGCCAGTACCAAAAACGGTAGGGTGAACACTGAAGCTTTCTTT
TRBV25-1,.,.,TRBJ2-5,CASSESRTGRGETQYF,TGTGCCAGCAGTGAATCTCGGACAGGGAGGGGAGAGACCCAGTACTTC
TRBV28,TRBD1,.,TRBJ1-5,CASSGQGASSQHF,TGTGCCAGCAGCGGACAGGGGGCAAGCTCCCAGCATTTT
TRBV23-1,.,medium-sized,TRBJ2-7,CASSHSPRAYEQYF,TGCGCCAGCAGTCATTCCCCTAGGGCCTACGAGCAGTACTTC
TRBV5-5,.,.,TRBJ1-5,CASSLEVGRNQPQHF,TGTGCCAGCAGCTTGGAGGTAGGACGCAATCAGCCCCAGCATTTT
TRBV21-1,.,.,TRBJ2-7,CASSKSPTVTYEQYF,TGTGCCAGCAGCAAATCACCGACAGTTACCTACGAGCAGTACTTC
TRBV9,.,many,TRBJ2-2,CASSVGRGAGGELFF,TGTGCCAGCAGCGTAGGACGGGGGGCGGGCGGGGAGCTGTTTTTT
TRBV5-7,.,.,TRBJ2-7,CARIRQAREQYF,TGTGCCAGGATCCGACAGGCGCGGGAGCAGTACTTC
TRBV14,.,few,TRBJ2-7,CASSLATVYEQYF,TGTGCCAGCAGCCTCGCGACAGTCTACGAGCAGTACTTC
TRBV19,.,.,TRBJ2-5,CASSIGATQETQYF,TGTGCCAGTAGTATAGGGGCTACACAAGAGACCCAGTACTTC
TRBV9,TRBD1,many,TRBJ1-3,CASSVEGASGNTIYF,TGTGCCAGCAGCGTAGAGGGGGCGAGTGGAAACACCATATATTTT